This T cell receptor beta chain was sequenced during a study of molecular identifiers for immune sequencing clone quantification (dated by TCRdb to the late 2010s). A note on the overall study: For a replicate experiment, RNA from approximately 20,000 or 98,000 naive CD8 T cells was divided into five aliquots, and four of the five aliquots were sequenced. This methods study used CD8 T cells to benchmark TCR RNA copy counting and molecular-identifier clustering-based TCR repertoire sequencing (MIDCIRS). The full study reports these points: Spiked-in Jurkat TCR RNA (approximately 10 copies' worth), which is not part of the donor repertoire, was contained in the naive libraries. Highly expanded clone sizes could be underestimated if identical TCR molecules share a barcode. Even against a background of around 900,000 naive CD8 T cells, spiked-in Jurkat TCR RNA amounting to a single cell's worth was reported to be detectable. In CMV-specific effector cells, over 98% of molecules were held by clones above 20 RNA copies, whereas under 1% of molecules were held by such clones in naive cells. About 3 recovered TCR RNA copies per cell were obtained by modeling, versus about ten by digital PCR, implying a capture efficiency of roughly 32%. Without barcode sub-clustering, chimeric consensus sequences inflated TCR diversity; chimeras reached as high as 47%.

The protocol used for the library was PCR. The data were produced on an Illumina HiSeq 4000. Bulk TCR libraries were made following a previously described method, with the TCR primers given in Table S5. Total RNA was purified with the Qiagen AllPrep DNA/RNA kit. Before analysis, reads from multiple sequencing runs of the same library were pooled. As for the original processing: Reads were retained only if an exact TCR constant sequence was present, and the retained reads were trimmed to 150 nt and grouped according to their 12-nt molecular barcodes. Reads in each barcode group were sub-clustered using a 15% Levenshtein threshold, and a quality-weighted consensus sequence was built for each RNA molecule. Non-functional sequences were removed, as were lower-count sequences one edit away from another. Based on fitting two negative binomial distributions, any barcode sub-cluster with under 20% of the maximum read count was discarded. TCRdb applied fastp at Q25 and MiXCR to the public reads, then kept only in-frame beta chains. Under each unique CDR3 protein, matching rows form one entry showing the most common genes and DNA. TCRdb's processing, not the study's, gives the V and J calls here. This sample comprises 490,000 or so distinct CDR3 sequences, around a fifth of them detected only once. The ten most abundant clones make up about 0.78% of the sample.

Libraries of naive CD8 T cells were built from about 21,000 to 970,000 sorted cells, with 10%, 30% or 50% of the purified RNA used. On a BD FACSAria II, naive CD8 T cells were FACS-sorted as CD8+CD4-CCR7+CD45RA+ and collected into RLT Plus buffer. Detection sensitivity was tested by spiking Jurkat RNA equal to roughly nine TCR copies' worth into samples containing about 20,000-1,000,000 naive CD8 T cells. Enrichment of CD8 T cells was done with RosetteSep CD8+ T Cell Enrichment Cocktail plus Ficoll-Paque, and ACK red cell lysis came afterward. The CDR3 runs 16 amino acids, cysteine and phenylalanine included. Only the CDR3 part of the read is kept: 48 bases, read in frame from the first base. Sequences LGHNA (CDR1) and YSLEER (CDR2) are obtained from the germline V gene. V is pared back by 0 bases and J by 0 bases, with 8 bases lying between the germline termini. Of note for this clonotype: Its antigen specificity is not known. Within one base of it there is no much larger clone, and no base qualities were kept.

Material for sequencing was naive CD8+ T cells from blood, with Jurkat cell RNA spiked in. Explained via the paper, the cell subset or site label denotes: FACS-sorted CD8+CD4-CCR7+CD45RA+ naive T cells. The rearranged chain carries TRBV4-3 and TRBJ2-2; the D region possibly corresponds to TRBD1 (6 bases align). This TCR was sampled from a human donor in good health. Some libraries in this study had Jurkat cell RNA spiked in. The CDR3 in this case is CASSQEQGPNTGELFF. The nucleotide sequence is TGCGCCAGCAGCCAAGAGCAGGGGCCGAACACCGGGGAGCTGTTTTTT.